The sequence of this TCR beta chain was determined in a study of blood T cell repertoires in COVID-19 (dated by TCRdb to 2020 to 2022). Turning to the overall study: Samples covering the acute and convalescent phases of COVID-19 were provided by collaborators in the United States, Italy and Spain. The material from the prospective study consisted of cDNA or gDNA derived from T cells, B-cell-depleted T cells, or PBMCs. The dataset comprised deeply sampled blood TCRbeta repertoires from subjects exposed to, actively infected with, or recovered from COVID-19. The repertoires were made available in a free public database intended to serve as a resource for research on the immune response to SARS-CoV-2. Samples came from the ongoing ImmuneRACE study (first 160 participants) plus 1,254 subjects from 6 global collaborators. A de-identified subject ID, COVID-19 status, age in years and sex were almost always included in the sample metadata. HLA class I and class II types, where available, came from metadata supplied by the sample provider rather than from assay-based typing. Study-wide findings and limitations: Clinical and demographic metadata were provided uncurated, with the amount varying by source and participant.

The immunoSEQ Assay, a bias-controlled multiplex PCR, was used to amplify TCRbeta CDR3 regions from genomic DNA. The original methods were these. Nucleated cell counts per sample were estimated from amplification of reference gene primers within the assay. To quantify the absolute abundance of each unique TCRbeta CDR3 rearrangement, sequence reads were collapsed and filtered. For each sample, productive Simpson clonality was calculated as the square root of Simpson's diversity index over productive rearrangements. As stored in TCRdb, this immuneACCESS dataset retains in-frame rearrangements with V and J assigned. A fraction of the clones does not appear; measured against another copy, unresolved V genes explain less than half of the discrepancy, and the remainder lacks a known reason. The V and J calls and clone size were taken over from that table, and D and trimming were inferred from the DNA. This sample holds hundreds of thousands of clones; 88% were observed only once. Of the sample, about 12% is held by the ten largest clones.

This clone was counted once. Its antigen is currently not known. The sample holds no much larger clone one base away, and base qualities are not on file. One collaborating source in Seattle enrolled patients while the patients were actively infected and followed the patients over time throughout the course of disease. The collaborating institutions used their own protocols to collect whole blood in K2EDTA tubes. Collaborator samples were shipped for TCRbeta analysis as frozen whole blood, isolated PBMCs, or DNA extracted from either sample type. The sample was peripheral blood. The receptor comes from a woman aged 50 to 65 with COVID-19, enrolled during active disease.

The nucleotide sequence is TGTGCCAGCAGCTCAGACAGTGAAGCTTTCTTT. It encodes CASSSDSEAFF. The rearranged segments are TRBV12-3 or TRBV12-4 and TRBJ1-1; the D gene is possibly TRBD1, with 5 bases matching. The CDR3 covers 11 residues, taking in both the cysteine and the phenylalanine. The CDR3 DNA has 33 bases and is translated from base 1. V is pared back by 6 bases and J by 7 bases, with 9 bases lying between the germline termini.